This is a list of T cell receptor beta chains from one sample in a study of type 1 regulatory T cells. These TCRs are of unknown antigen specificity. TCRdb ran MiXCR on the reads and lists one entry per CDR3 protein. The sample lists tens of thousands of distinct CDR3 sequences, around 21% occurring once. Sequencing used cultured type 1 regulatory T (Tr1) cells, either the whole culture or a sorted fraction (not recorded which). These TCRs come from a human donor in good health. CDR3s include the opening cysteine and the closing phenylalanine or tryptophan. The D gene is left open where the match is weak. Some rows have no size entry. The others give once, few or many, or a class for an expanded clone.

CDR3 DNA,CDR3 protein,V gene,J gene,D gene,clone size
TGCAGTGCTGGGACTAGCGGGAGGTTCGATGAGCAGTTCTTC,CSAGTSGRFDEQFF,TRBV20-1,TRBJ2-1,TRBD2,-
TGCAGTGCCTTAGATGCCGGGAGGACCGGGGAGCTGTTTTTT,CSALDAGRTGELFF,TRBV20-1,TRBJ2-2,TRBD2,few
TGTGCCACCAGCAGAGAACTGGCCTACGAGCAGTACTTC,CATSRELAYEQYF,TRBV15,TRBJ2-7,-,few
TGTGCCAGCAGTCGTACTCGCACAGATACGCAGTATTTT,CASSRTRTDTQYF,TRBV12-3/TRBV12-4,TRBJ2-3,-,many
TGTGCCAGCAGTGGGGACTACAGGTTAAATGAGCAGTTCTTC,CASSGDYRLNEQFF,TRBV12-3/TRBV12-4,TRBJ2-1,TRBD2,few
TGCAGTGCTGAGAAAAATGGTGAAGGGCGACGGAATGAGCAGTTCTTC,CSAEKNGEGRRNEQFF,TRBV20-1,TRBJ2-1,-,few
TGCAGTGCTAGGACTAGCGGGAGGGATACGCAGTATTTT,CSARTSGRDTQYF,TRBV20-1,TRBJ2-3,TRBD2,few
TGTGCCAGCAGCTTTGGGGGTCACGGGGAGCTGTTTTTT,CASSFGGHGELFF,TRBV5-6,TRBJ2-2,-,few
TGTGCCAGCAGTTACTCCCCTAAGGGAGGGGAGCTGTTTTTT,CASSYSPKGGELFF,TRBV6-1,TRBJ2-2,-,-
TGTGCCAGCAGCAGCGCCAAACAGGGGACTGATGGCTACACCTTC,CASSSAKQGTDGYTF,TRBV5-4,TRBJ1-2,TRBD1,-
TGTGCCAGCTACTCACTTGACAGGACCTCCTACGAGCAGTACTTC,CASYSLDRTSYEQYF,TRBV28,TRBJ2-7,-,few
TGTGCCAGTAGTATCTGGACTAGCGGATCGAACAATGAGCAGCTCTTC,CASSIWTSGSNNEQLF,TRBV19,TRBJ2-1,TRBD2,-
TGTGCCAGCAGTCAAGGGGGGCGGTTTGAAGCTTTCTTT,CASSQGGRFEAFF,TRBV28,TRBJ1-1,-,-
TGTGCCATCAGGCAGCAGGGCGCAGATACGCAGTATTTT,CAIRQQGADTQYF,TRBV10-3,TRBJ2-3,-,-
TGCGCCAGCAGCTGGGGGACAGGGGCTGGCTACACCTTC,CASSWGTGAGYTF,TRBV5-1,TRBJ1-2,TRBD1,few
TGTGCCAGCAGCCGCCCGAACAGTCGCGAGTTCTTC,CASSRPNSREFF,TRBV28,TRBJ2-1,-,-
TGTGCCAGCAGCGAAACGGGGGGCCGGAGTTCGACCCAGTACTTC,CASSETGGRSSTQYF,TRBV9,TRBJ2-5,-,-
TGCGCCAGCAGCTTAGGACAGGGCAGTGGAGCGGGAGCTCAGACCCAGTACTTC,CASSLGQGSGAGAQTQYF,TRBV5-1,TRBJ2-5,-,-
TGCGCCAGCAGCGGCGGGGTGGGTGCTGGGACTGAAGCTTTCTTT,CASSGGVGAGTEAFF,TRBV5-1,TRBJ1-1,-,-
TGCGCCAGCGGAACTAGCGGTAGCTCCTACAATGAGCAGTTCTTC,CASGTSGSSYNEQFF,TRBV5-1,TRBJ2-1,TRBD2,few
TGTGCCAGCAGTGAATGGGGCTCTGGGGCCAACGTCCTGACTTTC,CASSEWGSGANVLTF,TRBV25-1,TRBJ2-6,-,medium-sized
TGTGCCTGGACAGCCACTGAAGCTTTCTTT,CAWTATEAFF,TRBV30,TRBJ1-1,-,few
TGTGCCTGCAAGCGGGCCTACGAGCAGTACTTC,CACKRAYEQYF,TRBV30,TRBJ2-7,-,-
TGTGCCAGCAGCTTAGCGGGCGGGGCGAACACCGGGGAGCTGTTTTTT,CASSLAGGANTGELFF,TRBV7-8,TRBJ2-2,-,many
TGTGCCAGCAGCTTCGGCCCGAACACTGAAGCTTTCTTT,CASSFGPNTEAFF,TRBV9,TRBJ1-1,-,few
TGCAGTGCTAGAGTTTCCTACAATGAGCAGTTCTTC,CSARVSYNEQFF,TRBV20-1,TRBJ2-1,-,few
TGTGCCAGCAGCCAAGATGGTACAGGTGGGGCTTTCTTT,CASSQDGTGGAFF,TRBV4-2,TRBJ1-1,-,few
TGCGCCAGCAGCTTGTGGGTCGGTTCCGAGCAGTACTTC,CASSLWVGSEQYF,TRBV5-1,TRBJ2-7,-,many
TGTGCCCTCAGGACAGAAGGAGATACGCAGTATTTT,CALRTEGDTQYF,TRBV10-3,TRBJ2-3,-,few
TGTGCCAGCAGCTTCGGGACGGGGTACGAGCAGTACTTC,CASSFGTGYEQYF,TRBV14,TRBJ2-7,-,few
TGTGCCTGGAGGACCTTCGCAGAGACCCAGTACTTC,CAWRTFAETQYF,TRBV30,TRBJ2-5,-,-
TGTGCCGGCACCCAAAATGACCCAGCCACCGGGGAGCTGTTTTTT,CAGTQNDPATGELFF,TRBV7-2,TRBJ2-2,-,-
TGCGCCAGCAGCCAAGATTTCCGAGGAGATACGCAGTATTTT,CASSQDFRGDTQYF,TRBV4-3,TRBJ2-3,-,-
TGCAGTGCTAGAGATCCGGGCGGCCAAGAGACCCAGTACTTC,CSARDPGGQETQYF,TRBV20-1,TRBJ2-5,-,-
TGTGCCAGCAGCAATACCTACCGTGGGACAGGAGTCTCCTACGAGCAGTACTTC,CASSNTYRGTGVSYEQYF,TRBV14,TRBJ2-7,TRBD1,few
TGTGCCAGCAGCTCCGCCGGAGGGACATCCTACAATGAGCAGTTCTTC,CASSSAGGTSYNEQFF,TRBV7-9,TRBJ2-1,-,-
TGTGCCAGCAGTTTGTCCGTGGGACAGCGCGCCCCCGAGGACCACACAGATACGCAGTATTTT,CASSLSVGQRAPEDHTDTQYF,TRBV12-3/TRBV12-4,TRBJ2-3,TRBD1,-
TGTGCCACCAGCAGAGTTGGTAGCGGGGGTGCCGAGCAGTACTTC,CATSRVGSGGAEQYF,TRBV15,TRBJ2-7,TRBD2,few
TGTGCCTGGAGTGTATACAGGCTCAATGAGCAGTTCTTC,CAWSVYRLNEQFF,TRBV30,TRBJ2-1,-,-
TGTGCCAGCAGCCCGGCGGGACGAGGCTACGAGCAGTACTTC,CASSPAGRGYEQYF,TRBV7-2,TRBJ2-7,-,few
TGCGCCAGCAGCTTGAGAGGGTACACTGAAGCTTTCTTT,CASSLRGYTEAFF,TRBV5-1,TRBJ1-1,-,-
TGTGCCAGCAGCTCGGGAGGAGGAAACAATGAGCAGTTCTTC,CASSSGGGNNEQFF,TRBV7-3,TRBJ2-1,TRBD2,-
TGCGCCAGCAGCGTCAGGGGACTGAACACTGAAGCTTTCTTT,CASSVRGLNTEAFF,TRBV5-1,TRBJ1-1,-,few
TGTGCCAGCAACCATAACGGGAGGGCCTATGAGCAGTTCTTC,CASNHNGRAYEQFF,TRBV12-3/TRBV12-4,TRBJ2-1,TRBD2,-
TGTGCCAGCTCACTTCTTGCAGGGAAGCGGGGATTACTCTACGAGCAGTACTTC,CASSLLAGKRGLLYEQYF,TRBV18,TRBJ2-7,TRBD2,few
TGCAGTGCCGTTAACGGGAGAGCCGGCGAGCAGTACTTC,CSAVNGRAGEQYF,TRBV20-1,TRBJ2-7,-,few
TGTGCCAGCAGCGCAACGGACCCCTCTTCCAATGAGCAGTACTTC,CASSATDPSSNEQYF,TRBV9,TRBJ2-7,-,-
TGTGCCAGCAGCGTTTCCGCGGGAGGCATCAATGAGCAGTTCTTC,CASSVSAGGINEQFF,TRBV9,TRBJ2-1,TRBD2,-
TGCGCCAGCAGCTTGGCCTCCCTAGCGGAGCAGTTCTTC,CASSLASLAEQFF,TRBV5-1,TRBJ2-1,-,-
TGTGCCAGCAGCTTAGCGGGACGGAGGGACTATGGCTACACCTTC,CASSLAGRRDYGYTF,TRBV7-9,TRBJ1-2,-,few
TGTGCCATCAGAAGCAGCGGGGGCACAGATACGCAGTATTTT,CAIRSSGGTDTQYF,TRBV10-3,TRBJ2-3,TRBD2,-